Listed here are 7 T cell receptor beta chains from one sample, sequenced in a study of blood T cell repertoires in COVID-19. Produced via immunoSEQ multiplex PCR; TCRdb's table is partial and in-frame only. The sample includes approximately 100,000 clones, more than 75% of them seen just once. Sequences were obtained from peripheral blood. All receptors come from an older woman with acute or convalescent COVID-19.

Only one count was recorded for this clone. The chain recombines TRBV28 with TRBJ2-1; 9 bases map to TRBD2. V shed 10 bases and J 6 bases; nucleotides not matched to a gene: 22. CDR1 is MDHEN, CDR2 SYDVKM, per germline. The length of the CDR3 is 18 residues. The CDR3 loop reads CATNVLPGLLAGRNEQFF. The DNA for the CDR3 is TGTGCCACCAACGTTCTCCCTGGTTTACTAGCGGGTCGCAATGAGCAGTTCTTC.

The chain recombines TRBV21-1 with TRBJ2-5; the table gives TRBD1 as D, unverified against the DNA. TRBV21-1 constitutes a pseudogene. The CDR3 is made up of 17 amino acids. CDR3 sequence: CASSIATGVISRETQYF. CDR3 bases: TGTGCCAGCAGCATAGCGACAGGGGTTATTTCGCGGGAGACCCAGTACTTC.

The chain carries TRBV28 and TRBJ1-5, with TRBD1 matching over 8 bases. This CDR3 comprises 15 residues. V shed 2 bases, J shed 3 bases, and the junction held 3 bases outside the gene matches. Per the germline V gene, CDR1 is MDHEN and CDR2 is SYDVKM. CDR3 region: CASSLRTGFNQPQHF. CDR3 nucleotide sequence: TGTGCCAGCAGTTTAAGGACAGGGTTCAATCAGCCCCAGCATTTT.

The CDR3 reads CASSLGLAGGAKNIQYF. As DNA, the CDR3 is TGTGCCAGCAGCTTGGGACTAGCGGGAGGTGCCAAAAACATTCAGTACTTC. The chain uses TRBV7-6 and TRBJ2-4, with 15 bases aligning to TRBD2. CDR3 length equals 17 residues. Trimming took 3 bases from V and 1 from J; bases not matched to a gene: 1. The germline V gene has CDR1 SGHVS and CDR2 FNYEAQ.

This clone has a single count. DNA of the CDR3: TGTGCCAGCAGTGAAAGGACAGGGGCCTACGAGCAGTACGTC. Translated: CASSERTGAYEQYV. This chain uses TRBV6-1 with TRBJ2-7; 9 bases are shared with TRBD1. Germline-derived CDR1 and CDR2 are MNHNS and SASEGT. Losses at the gene ends were 2 bases for V and 2 bases for J; bases not matched to a gene: 1. The length of the CDR3 is 14 residues.

This sequence joins TRBV7-2 and TRBJ1-1; D is uncertain. The CDR3 runs to 15 residues. The V gene's germline CDR1 is SGHTA and CDR2 FQGNSA. Trimming took off 3 bases at V and 0 bases at J, with 11 bases between the two ends. The CDR3: CASSLRSPMNTEAFF. For the CDR3, the DNA is TGTGCCAGCAGCTTGAGGAGCCCCATGAACACTGAAGCTTTCTTT.

This clone came up once. The chain recombines TRBV19 with TRBJ2-2, with TRBD2 matching 10 bases. Germline loops: CDR1 LNHDA, CDR2 SQIVND (reference sequence). The CDR3 is 16 amino acids. J was trimmed by 4 bases and V by 11 bases; bases with no gene match: 13. The CDR3 DNA reads as TGTGCCGGGAGAGAGAGCGGGGGGGCTAGCACCGGGGAGCTGTTTTTT. The encoded protein is CAGRESGGASTGELFF. Using reference TRBV19 and TRBJ2-2 for the parts outside the CDR3, the full variable domain is DGGITQSPKYLFRKEGQNVTLSCEQNLNHDAMYWYRQDPGQGLRLIYYSQIVNDFQKGDIAEGYSVSREKKESFPLTVTSAQKNPTAFYLCAGRESGGASTGELFFGEGSRLTVL.